This T cell receptor (beta chain) derives from a study of blood T cell repertoires in COVID-19. V was clipped by 2 bases and J by 1 base, with 16 bases between them. The CDR3 extends over 17 amino acids. Germline values: CDR1 MNHNS, CDR2 SASEGT. Clones were read by immunoSEQ multiplex PCR, and TCRdb kept only the in-frame ones, dropping some. The sample holds about 98,000 clones, around 80% seen once. The chain carries TRBV6-1 and TRBJ2-3, with D maybe TRBD1 (6 bases). Sequencing was done on a sample of peripheral blood. The TCR sequence derives from a man aged 60-69 years with active or convalescent COVID-19. The CDR3 bases are TGTGCCAGCAGTGAACTCTTAAGGGGGACCCGCACAGATACGCAGTATTTT. Its translation: CASSELLRGTRTDTQYF.